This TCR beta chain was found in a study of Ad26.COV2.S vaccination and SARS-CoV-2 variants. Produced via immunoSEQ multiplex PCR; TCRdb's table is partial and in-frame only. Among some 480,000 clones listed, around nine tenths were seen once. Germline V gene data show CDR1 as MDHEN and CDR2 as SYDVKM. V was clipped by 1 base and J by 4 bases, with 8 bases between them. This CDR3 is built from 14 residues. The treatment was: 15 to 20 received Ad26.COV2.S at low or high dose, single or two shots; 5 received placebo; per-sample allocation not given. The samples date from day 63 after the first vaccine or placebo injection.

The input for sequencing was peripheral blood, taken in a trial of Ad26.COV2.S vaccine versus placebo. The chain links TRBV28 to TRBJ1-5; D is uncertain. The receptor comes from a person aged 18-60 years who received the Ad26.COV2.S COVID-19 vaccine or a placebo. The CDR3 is CASSLFERNQPQHF. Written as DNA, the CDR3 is TGTGCCAGCAGTTTATTTGAGAGAAATCAGCCCCAGCATTTT.